Listed below are T cell receptor beta chains from one sample, sequenced in a study of identical twins. TCRdb processed the 5' RACE reads anew with MiXCR; each CDR3 protein has one entry. The table includes around 490,000 distinct CDR3 sequences, 13% to 15% detected once. These data also formed part of another study, on yellow fever vaccine responses in identical twins.

The material sequenced was CD4+ T cells sorted from blood. These receptors all come from a woman under 30 in good health. The CDR3 runs from the conserved cysteine through the conserved F or W. The D gene is left open where the match is weak. A clone size is listed for some rows: how often the clone was seen (once, few, many), or a class if it is expanded.

DNA,CDR3,J,V,size,D,length
TGCGCCAGCAGCGACCGAAGGACAGGGTTTTACGAGCAGTACTTC,CASSDRRTGFYEQYF,TRBJ2-7,TRBV5-1,few,TRBD1,15
TGTGCCAGCACCGTCCCCATATCCTACAATGAGCAGTTCTTC,CASTVPISYNEQFF,TRBJ2-1,TRBV7-9,few,NA,14
TGCGCCAGCAGATTGGGACTAGCGGGTCTAACCTACGAGCAGTACTTC,CASRLGLAGLTYEQYF,TRBJ2-7,TRBV5-1,NA,TRBD2,16
TGCAGTGCTAGAGGAGAGTGGGCAGAAAAGGGGGGCACAGATACGCAGTATTTT,CSARGEWAEKGGTDTQYF,TRBJ2-3,TRBV20-1,few,NA,18
TGTGCCAGCAGCTTGGACATCACAACCTACGAGCAGTACTTC,CASSLDITTYEQYF,TRBJ2-7,TRBV5-4,few,NA,14
TGTGCCAGCAGCCTCGACAGGGTACAGGACACTGAAGCTTTCTTT,CASSLDRVQDTEAFF,TRBJ1-1,TRBV11-2,few,TRBD1,15
TGTGCCAGCAGTTGGTCCTACGAGCAGTACTTC,CASSWSYEQYF,TRBJ2-7,TRBV28,few,NA,11
TGTGCCAGCCTCAGTGGGGGTGGCAAAAACATTCAGTACTTC,CASLSGGGKNIQYF,TRBJ2-4,TRBV12-3/TRBV12-4,NA,NA,14
TGCGCCAGCAGCCAAGTTCTGCGCCCCTCCTACAATGAGCAGTTCTTC,CASSQVLRPSYNEQFF,TRBJ2-1,TRBV4-1,few,NA,16
TGTGCCAGCAGTGACAGGGGTATGGCTGGGGCCAACGTCCTGACTTTC,CASSDRGMAGANVLTF,TRBJ2-6,TRBV25-1,few,NA,16
TGCAGTGCTAAGCCCTGGGAGGGCTACGAGCAGTACTTC,CSAKPWEGYEQYF,TRBJ2-7,TRBV20-1,few,TRBD2,13
TGTGCCAGCAGTTTCCGAGCGGGAGCCGAGACCCAGTACTTC,CASSFRAGAETQYF,TRBJ2-5,TRBV12-3/TRBV12-4,many,TRBD2,14
TGTGCCAGCAGTTTAATTGGGCTCTACAGCGGGGAGCTGTTTTTT,CASSLIGLYSGELFF,TRBJ2-2,TRBV12-3/TRBV12-4,NA,NA,15
TGTGCCAGCAGCCAACTCGGGGGACAGACGAACACTGAAGCTTTCTTT,CASSQLGGQTNTEAFF,TRBJ1-1,TRBV3-1,few,TRBD1,16
TGTGCCAGCAGTCCTACTAGCGGGAGATCCTACGAGCAGTACTTC,CASSPTSGRSYEQYF,TRBJ2-7,TRBV2,NA,TRBD2,15
TGTGCCAGCAGCTTAAATAGCGGGGCATCAGATACGCAGTATTTT,CASSLNSGASDTQYF,TRBJ2-3,TRBV7-2,few,TRBD2,15
TGTGCCAGCAACGCAGGGGGCGGGTACACTGAAGCTTTCTTT,CASNAGGGYTEAFF,TRBJ1-1,TRBV12-3/TRBV12-4,few,TRBD1,14
TGCGCCAGCAGCGAAAGGGGGGCAGGAAACTTCTACGAGCAGTACTTC,CASSERGAGNFYEQYF,TRBJ2-7,TRBV4-1,NA,NA,16
TGCAGCGTCGAAACCGGGACTAGCGGGAGGGCCGGCGATGAGCAGTTCTTC,CSVETGTSGRAGDEQFF,TRBJ2-1,TRBV29-1,few,TRBD2,17
TGCGCCAGCAGCTGGGGACAGGGGGCGTCGGAAGCTTTCTTT,CASSWGQGASEAFF,TRBJ1-1,TRBV5-1,many,TRBD1,14
TGCGCCAGCAGCCTAGCAGGGTTTGGAAACACCATATATTTT,CASSLAGFGNTIYF,TRBJ1-3,TRBV5-1,NA,NA,14
TGTGCCAGCAGCTTTCCCTCAACAACTAATGAAAAACTGTTTTTT,CASSFPSTTNEKLFF,TRBJ1-4,TRBV7-9,many,NA,15
TGTGCCAGCAGTGACGAACAGGGAACTGAAGCTTTCTTT,CASSDEQGTEAFF,TRBJ1-1,TRBV6-4,few,NA,13
TGTGCCAGCAGCCAGACAGGGTTTAATGAAAAACTGTTTTTT,CASSQTGFNEKLFF,TRBJ1-4,TRBV14,NA,TRBD1,14
TGTGCCAGCAGACCCCGGACTAGCGGGCAGGTGGTTAGGAGAGGTACGCAGTATTTT,CASRPRTSGQVVRRGTQYF,TRBJ2-3,TRBV6-1,NA,TRBD2,19
TGCAGTGCTAGTTCTGGACAGACCTATGGCTACACCTTC,CSASSGQTYGYTF,TRBJ1-2,TRBV20-1,NA,NA,13
TGTGCCAGCAGCGAGAGGGGCCCCCGAAGCAATGAGCAGTTCTTC,CASSERGPRSNEQFF,TRBJ2-1,TRBV9,NA,NA,15
TGCAGTGCTAAGTTGACAGGCTATGGCTACACCTTC,CSAKLTGYGYTF,TRBJ1-2,TRBV20-1,NA,NA,12
TGCAGCGCTGGCACAGATACGCAGTATTTT,CSAGTDTQYF,TRBJ2-3,TRBV29-1,many,NA,10
TGCAGCGTTGGATTGTGGTATGAGCAGTTCTTC,CSVGLWYEQFF,TRBJ2-1,TRBV29-1,few,NA,11
TGTGCCAGCAGCACGACAGTATCATATGGCTACACCTTC,CASSTTVSYGYTF,TRBJ1-2,TRBV3-1,NA,NA,13
TGTGCCAGCAGCTCTAGGGGGGAGCGGGGGACCCAGTCAGATACGCAGTATTTT,CASSSRGERGTQSDTQYF,TRBJ2-3,TRBV11-2,NA,TRBD2,18
TGTGCCATCAGTGAGTCGGCAGGGGCATCAGAGACCCAGTACTTC,CAISESAGASETQYF,TRBJ2-5,TRBV10-3,NA,NA,15
TGTGCCAGCAGTTTACTCCCGGGACAGGGGGCGAGAGGGGCCAACGTCCTGACTTTC,CASSLLPGQGARGANVLTF,TRBJ2-6,TRBV28,NA,TRBD1,19
TGTGCCAGCTCACCATCGACAGCCGTCGGGGAGCTGTTTTTT,CASSPSTAVGELFF,TRBJ2-2,TRBV18,few,NA,14
TGTGCCAGCAGCCTTAGACTAGCGGGGCAGGAGGCCGGGGAGCTGTTTTTT,CASSLRLAGQEAGELFF,TRBJ2-2,TRBV7-6,NA,TRBD2,17
TGTGCCAGCAGCCAAGTGGGAGGTAATGAGCAGTTCTTC,CASSQVGGNEQFF,TRBJ2-1,TRBV3-1,few,NA,13
TGCGCCAGCAGCCAGAGCCGGACAGGCCCCAATATCAGCTACGAGCAGTACTTC,CASSQSRTGPNISYEQYF,TRBJ2-7,TRBV4-1,few,TRBD1,18
TGTGCCAGCAGCCAAGCTCTAGCGGGACGTTCGGAGACCCAGTACTTC,CASSQALAGRSETQYF,TRBJ2-5,TRBV14,NA,TRBD2,16
TGTGCCAGCAGTGTAGGGGACAGTCCCACTGAAGCTTTCTTT,CASSVGDSPTEAFF,TRBJ1-1,TRBV2,few,TRBD1,14
TGTGCCAGCAGTTTCAGGGGCCCAAACACTGAAGCTTTCTTT,CASSFRGPNTEAFF,TRBJ1-1,TRBV12-3/TRBV12-4,many,NA,14
TGTGCCAGAACCGGACATCACACCGGGGAGCTGTTTTTT,CARTGHHTGELFF,TRBJ2-2,TRBV19,NA,NA,13
TGCAGTGGAGCCACGAGCAATCAGCCCCAGCATTTT,CSGATSNQPQHF,TRBJ1-5,TRBV20-1,few,NA,12
TGTGCCAGCAGTTTGGTTCTAGCTCGGAACAATGAGCAGTTCTTC,CASSLVLARNNEQFF,TRBJ2-1,TRBV12-3/TRBV12-4,few,NA,15
TGTGCCAGCAGCATTACAGCGAACACCGGGGAGCTGTTTTTT,CASSITANTGELFF,TRBJ2-2,TRBV11-1,NA,NA,14
TGCGCCAGCAGCCGGGAGCCCCATAGAAATGAGCAGTTCTTC,CASSREPHRNEQFF,TRBJ2-1,TRBV4-1,NA,NA,14